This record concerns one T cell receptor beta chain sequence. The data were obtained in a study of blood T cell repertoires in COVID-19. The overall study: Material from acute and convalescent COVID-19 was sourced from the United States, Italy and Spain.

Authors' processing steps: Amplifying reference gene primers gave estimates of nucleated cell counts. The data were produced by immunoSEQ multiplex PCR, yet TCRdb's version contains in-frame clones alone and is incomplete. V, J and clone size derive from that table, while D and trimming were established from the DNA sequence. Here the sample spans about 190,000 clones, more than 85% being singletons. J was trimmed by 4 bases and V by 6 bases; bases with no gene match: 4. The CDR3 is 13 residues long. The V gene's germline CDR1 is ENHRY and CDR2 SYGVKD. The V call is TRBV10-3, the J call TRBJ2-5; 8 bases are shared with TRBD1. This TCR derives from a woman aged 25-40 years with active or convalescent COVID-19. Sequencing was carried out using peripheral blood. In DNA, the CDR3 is TGTGCCATCAGCGGACAGGGCGGAGAGACCCAGTACTTC. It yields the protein CAISGQGGETQYF.